The 27 T cell receptor beta chains below all came from one sample that was sequenced in a study of lymphopenia after photon versus proton radiotherapy. Profiled with immunoSEQ multiplex PCR; TCRdb holds only in-frame clones, not every one. The table shows around 25,000 clones, with 75% to 90% occurring only once. The source was peripheral blood, collected from a patient treated with photon-based radiotherapy. The source is a man aged 30 to 45 with gastric cancer.

This rearrangement joins TRBV11-3 to TRBJ1-1; D uncertain. V was cut by 3 bases and J by 1 base, with 6 bases left in between. The CDR3 contains 13 residues. The germline V gene has CDR1 SGHNT and CDR2 YENEEA. Here the CDR3 DNA reads TGTGCCAGCAGCTTCGCAGAGAACACTGAAGCTTTCTTT. Protein: CASSFAENTEAFF.

The J gene is TRBJ1-5, the V gene TRBV18; TRBD1 matches 7 bases. The V gene's germline CDR1 is KGHSH and CDR2 LQKENI. The CDR3 loop spans 13 amino acids. Germline trimming cut 10 bases from V and 7 bases from J; bases unmatched to any gene: 10. CDR3 sequence (DNA): TGTGCCACCTCGACAGGGAGCGAACAGCCCCAGCATTTT. Translated: CATSTGSEQPQHF.

The chain combines TRBV6-5 with TRBJ1-1, with TRBD1 matching 8 bases. Unmatched junction bases numbered 1, after V lost 5 bases and J lost 8 bases. The CDR3 sequence is 11 residues long. Germline CDR1 and CDR2: MNHEY and SVGAGI. The CDR3 DNA reads as TGTGCCAGCAGTAGACAGGGGGAAGCTTTCTTT. Residues: CASSRQGEAFF.

The chain combines TRBV28 with TRBJ1-4; D perhaps matches TRBD1 (5 bases). The V end lost 6 bases, the J end lost 7 bases, and 18 bases lay between the germline ends. Germline CDR1 and CDR2: MDHEN and SYDVKM. CDR3 length equals 15 residues. The CDR3: CASSGVWDRGEKLFF. In nucleotides, the CDR3 is TGTGCCAGCAGCGGAGTTTGGGATAGGGGTGAAAAACTGTTTTTT.

The chain employs TRBV28 and TRBJ2-3, with 8 bases fitting TRBD2. Germline CDR1 and CDR2: MDHEN and SYDVKM. After removal of 2 bases from V and 4 bases from J, the junction contained 23 bases not matched to a gene. The CDR3 covers 21 residues. This CDR3 is CASSLVSIAEKAGENADTQYF. As DNA, the CDR3 is TGTGCCAGCAGTTTAGTTTCAATCGCCGAAAAAGCGGGAGAAAACGCAGATACGCAGTATTTT.

This chain connects TRBV19 to TRBJ2-1; D is undetermined. The germline gives CDR1 LNHDA, CDR2 SQIVND (reference sequence). V was clipped by 0 bases and J by 5 bases, with 5 bases between them. The CDR3 extends over 13 amino acids. CDR3 in DNA: TGTGCCAGTAGTATAGATCGCGACAATGAGCAGTTCTTC. Translated: CASSIDRDNEQFF.

V gene TRBV6-6 combines with J gene TRBJ1-4; 8 bases line up with TRBD1. The V and J ends lost 2 bases and 6 bases, in that order; junction bases with no gene match: 5. The CDR3 runs to 15 residues. CDR1 is MNHNY and CDR2 is SVGAGI in the germline V gene (reference sequence). As DNA, the CDR3 is TGTGCCAGCAGTTACGGACAGGGCAAGGATGAAAAACTGTTTTTT. Amino acid sequence: CASSYGQGKDEKLFF.

J is TRBJ2-2 and V is TRBV2; 7 bases align to TRBD2. J gave up 5 bases and V 3 bases, and 9 bases lay outside the gene matches. This CDR3 spans 16 amino acids. Per germline, CDR1 SNHLY and CDR2 FYNNEI. The CDR3, as DNA: TGTGCCAGCAGTGATTACCGTCGGGGACTAACCGGGGAGCTGTTTTTT. Residues: CASSDYRRGLTGELFF.

The chain is built from TRBV20-1 and TRBJ2-1, with TRBD1 matching 7 bases. This CDR3 is built from 11 residues. CDR1 and CDR2 (germline): DFQATT, SNEGSKA (reference sequence). The V gene end was trimmed by 4 bases and the J gene end by 7 bases; junction bases not matched to a gene: 1. CDR3 sequence reads: CSAKGANEQFF. The CDR3 DNA follows: TGCAGTGCTAAGGGGGCAAATGAGCAGTTCTTC.

The chain carries TRBV9 and TRBJ1-1; D is undetermined. This CDR3 is built from 16 residues. In germline, CDR1 is SGDLS, CDR2 YYNGEE. The V and J ends lost 3 bases and 0 bases respectively, with 15 bases between them. CDR3 nucleotides: TGTGCCAGCAGCGAGCTGAAGGGCGTATTGAACACTGAAGCTTTCTTT. Translation gives CASSELKGVLNTEAFF.

DNA of the CDR3: TGTGCCAGCAAACCATCCCCCGGGGGTGGGGGTGAGACCCAGTACTTC. Encoded protein: CASKPSPGGGGETQYF. The chain employs TRBV5-4 and TRBJ2-5, with D possibly TRBD2 on 6 matching bases. The V end was cut by 6 bases, the J end by 5 bases, with 23 bases between. There are 16 residues in the CDR3. The germline gives CDR1 SGHNT, CDR2 YYREEE (reference sequence).

This clone appeared a single time. The V and J genes are TRBV14 and TRBJ2-7; D unclear. Per germline, CDR1 SGHDN and CDR2 FVKESK. V dropped 0 bases and J dropped 2 bases, with 14 bases sitting between them. CDR3 length: 16 amino acids. The CDR3 spells CASSQEGRPNAYEQYF. CDR3 DNA: TGTGCCAGCAGCCAAGAAGGGCGACCCAACGCCTACGAGCAGTACTTC.

The V gene is TRBV20-1, the J gene TRBJ2-5; D is unresolved. V lost 6 bases, J lost 4 bases, and 6 bases lay in between. The length of the CDR3 is 10 residues. From germline, CDR1 is DFQATT and CDR2 SNEGSKA (reference sequence). The DNA for the CDR3 is TGCAGTGCCTTACGAGAGACCCAGTACTTC. As protein: CSALRETQYF.

The gene calls are TRBV5-8 and TRBJ2-2; a possible D gene is TRBD1 (5 bases). Germline-derived CDR1 and CDR2 are SGHTS and YDEGEE. CDR3 length: 16 residues. Deletions cut 4 bases from V and 0 bases from J, with 13 bases between. The CDR3 is CASSQDTDANTGELFF. The CDR3 coding sequence is TGTGCCAGCAGCCAGGACACTGACGCGAACACCGGGGAGCTGTTTTTT.

This clone was seen more than once but under ten times. The J gene is TRBJ2-7, the V gene TRBV6-1, with D possibly being TRBD2 (6 bases). The CDR3 loop spans 15 amino acids. V lost 0 bases, J lost 2 bases, and 11 bases lay in between. Germline V gives CDR1 MNHNS, CDR2 SASEGT. DNA of the CDR3: TGTGCCAGCAGTGAAGCGAGGCGGGGCACCTACGAGCAGTACTTC. Translation gives CASSEARRGTYEQYF.

The V call is TRBV27, the J call TRBJ2-3, with D maybe TRBD2 (7 bases). In germline, CDR1 is MNHEY, CDR2 SMNVEV (reference sequence). V was shortened by 6 bases and J by 1 base, with 26 bases between the two germline ends. This CDR3 comprises 19 residues. In DNA, the CDR3 is TGTGCCAGCAGACTACGCCCCCGGGGGGAGGGGGGGGGCACAGATACGCAGTATTTT. It specifies CASRLRPRGEGGGTDTQYF.

The chain carries TRBV19 and TRBJ2-2; D is tentatively TRBD1 or TRBD2 (6 bases each). Germline V lookup: CDR1 LNHDA, CDR2 SQIVND (reference sequence). The V end was cut by 5 bases, the J end by 1 base, with 17 bases between. This CDR3 spans 17 amino acids. For the CDR3, the DNA is TGTGCCAGTAGTGTTTGGACAGTGGGACTGAACACCGGGGAGCTGTTTTTT. Encoded protein: CASSVWTVGLNTGELFF. Combining the CDR3 with reference TRBV19 and TRBJ2-2 gives the whole variable domain DGGITQSPKYLFRKEGQNVTLSCEQNLNHDAMYWYRQDPGQGLRLIYYSQIVNDFQKGDIAEGYSVSREKKESFPLTVTSAQKNPTAFYLCASSVWTVGLNTGELFFGEGSRLTVL.

As regards this clone: In the same sample, other DNA sequences code for this CDR3. The chain is built from TRBV5-1 and TRBJ2-3; D gene ambiguous. Trimming took 0 bases from V and 0 from J, leaving 11 bases between them. CDR1 and CDR2 (germline): SGHRS, YFSETQ. The CDR3 has 16 residues. The CDR3 loop is CASSLGYRGSTDTQYF. The CDR3 nucleotides are TGCGCCAGCAGCTTGGGATACCGCGGTAGCACAGATACGCAGTATTTT.

The V call is TRBV28, the J call TRBJ2-7, with 11 bases identical to TRBD2. With 7 bases clipped from V and 3 bases from J, the junction kept 5 bases outside the gene matches. CDR3 size: 14 residues. CDR1 MDHEN and CDR2 SYDVKM come from the germline V gene. The CDR3 sequence: CASKRTSGFYEQYF. The DNA of the CDR3 is TGTGCCAGCAAGAGGACTAGCGGGTTCTACGAGCAGTACTTC.

This chain links TRBV6-1 with TRBJ1-2, with 7 bases identical to TRBD1. In germline, CDR1 is MNHNS, CDR2 SASEGT. This CDR3 has 15 residues. The trim removed 5 bases at V and 2 bases at J, leaving 8 bases unmatched. The CDR3 loop is CASSLPTGLNYGYTF. DNA of the CDR3: TGTGCCAGCAGTCTCCCGACAGGGCTGAACTATGGCTACACCTTC.

The chain recombines TRBV28 with TRBJ2-1, with 16 bases that match TRBD2. Trimming at V came to 6 bases and at J to 3 bases, leaving 5 bases not matched to a gene. In germline, CDR1 is MDHEN, CDR2 SYDVKM. CDR3 size: 17 residues. The CDR3 DNA sequence: TGTGCCAGCAGAGGGACTAGCGGGAGGGCCTACTACAATGAGCAGTTCTTC. This codes for CASRGTSGRAYYNEQFF.

This chain uses TRBV11-3 with TRBJ2-5; no clear D. CDR3 length: 15 residues. Per germline, CDR1 SGHNT and CDR2 YENEEA. The germline V and J ends were trimmed by 5 bases and 2 bases, with 15 bases remaining between them. CDR3 coding DNA: TGTGCCAGCAGCCCTCCGACGGATGCACAAGAGACCCAGTACTTC. It is translated as CASSPPTDAQETQYF.

V is TRBV29-1 and J is TRBJ2-5; D possibly corresponds to TRBD1 (5 bases). Trimming took off 7 bases at V and 5 bases at J, with 17 bases between the two ends. Germline V gives CDR1 SQVTM, CDR2 ANQGSEA. There are 13 residues in the CDR3. CDR3 sequence (DNA): TGCAGCGCGTTCTCCAGGGTAACGGAGACCCAGTACTTC. It translates to CSAFSRVTETQYF.

This sequence joins TRBV27 and TRBJ2-1, with 9 nucleotides matching TRBD2. The V gene end was trimmed by 6 bases and the J gene end by 8 bases; junction bases not matched to a gene: 8. The CDR3 has 14 amino acids. Germline assignment: CDR1 MNHEY and CDR2 SMNVEV (reference sequence). Written as DNA, the CDR3 is TGTGCCAGCAGGGGAGCGGGAGGCTGGGATGAGCAGTTCTTC. Its protein is CASRGAGGWDEQFF.

The gene calls are TRBV5-3 and TRBJ2-3; TRBD2 matches 13 bases. TRBV5-3 is an ORF, with its function uncertain. Trimming took 0 bases from V and 2 from J; bases not matched to a gene: 6. This CDR3 has 18 amino acids. CDR3 sequence: CARSLARTSGRFTDTQYF. For the CDR3, the DNA is TGTGCCAGAAGCTTGGCCCGGACTAGCGGGAGATTCACAGATACGCAGTATTTT.

J is TRBJ2-3 and V is TRBV5-8; D is unresolved. Germline V lookup: CDR1 SGHTS, CDR2 YDEGEE. The CDR3 is 13 amino acids. Trimming took off 0 bases at V and 0 bases at J, with 2 bases between the two ends. CDR3 sequence reads: CASSLGSTDTQYF. The CDR3 DNA reads as TGTGCCAGCAGCTTGGGCAGCACAGATACGCAGTATTTT.

This clone is categorized as medium-sized. V gene TRBV9 combines with J gene TRBJ2-5; 8 nucleotides agree with TRBD2. The trim removed 0 bases at V and 4 bases at J, leaving 8 bases unmatched. From germline, CDR1 is SGDLS and CDR2 YYNGEE. This CDR3 has 16 amino acids. The CDR3 sequence is CASSVGGSGEGETQYF. The CDR3, as DNA: TGTGCCAGCAGCGTAGGAGGTAGCGGGGAAGGAGAGACCCAGTACTTC. Filled out from reference TRBV9 and TRBJ2-5, the complete variable domain reads DSGVTQTPKHLITATGQRVTLRCSPRSGDLSVYWYQQSLDQGLQFLIQYYNGEERAKGNILERFSAQQFPDLHSELNLSSLELGDSALYFCASSVGGSGEGETQYFGPGTRLLVL.